A selection of T cell receptor beta chains follows, all from one sample in a study of cytomegalovirus exposure and HLA in healthy donors. Sequencing was performed with immunoSEQ multiplex PCR; in TCRdb, only in-frame clones are kept and a portion is missing. This sample has some 200,000 clones; approximately 85% occur once, and the top ten carry about 1.4%. The material sequenced was PBMCs. These receptors all come from a girl aged 5 to 17 in good health and CMV-seropositive. CDR3s include the opening cysteine and the closing phenylalanine or tryptophan. The D gene is left open where the match is weak. The size field is filled for only some rows; it gives once, few, many or a size class.

size	J	V	D	DNA	CDR3
-	TRBJ2-3	TRBV5-5	TRBD1	TGTGCCAGCAGCTTTTCAGGGGGCAATGCAGATACGCAGTATTTT	CASSFSGGNADTQYF
-	TRBJ1-1	TRBV5-6	TRBD1	TGTGCCAGCAGCTTACAGGGGCGGCTGAACACTGAAGCTTTCTTT	CASSLQGRLNTEAFF
-	TRBJ2-7	TRBV27	-	TGTGCCAGCAGTTTAGGGCAGGTCTCCTACGAGCAGTACTTC	CASSLGQVSYEQYF
once	TRBJ1-1	TRBV6-6	TRBD1	TGTGCCAGCAGGTCAGGGGGTATTAACACTGAAGCTTTCTTT	CASRSGGINTEAFF
-	TRBJ2-1	TRBV20-1	-	TGCAGTGCTAGATCTGGGCGGCAGTTCTTC	CSARSGRQFF
-	TRBJ2-7	TRBV11-3	TRBD2	TGTGCCAGCAGCTTAGTCGTCGGGGGGAGCTCCTACGAGCAGTACTTC	CASSLVVGGSSYEQYF
-	TRBJ2-5	TRBV7-9	TRBD2	TGTGCCAGCAGCCGTTTAGCGGGGGGGAAAGAGACCCAGTACTTC	CASSRLAGGKETQYF
-	TRBJ2-7	TRBV18	-	TGTGCCAGCTCGCAGGCTAGCTCCTACGAGCAGTACTTC	CASSQASSYEQYF
-	TRBJ2-7	TRBV14	-	TGTGCCAGCAGCCAAGGGGGCGCGGGGATTCCCTACGAGCAGTACTTC	CASSQGGAGIPYEQYF
-	TRBJ2-5	TRBV7-2	TRBD2	TGTGCCAGCAGCTCGGGGACTAGCGGCCAAGAGACCCAGTACTTC	CASSSGTSGQETQYF
-	TRBJ2-3	TRBV2	-	TGTGCCAGCAGCTCTGACAGAGGCACAGATACGCAGTATTTT	CASSSDRGTDTQYF
once	TRBJ2-5	TRBV27	TRBD2	TGTGCCAGCAGTTTAGGACTAGCGGGGCAAGAGACCCAGTACTTC	CASSLGLAGQETQYF
-	TRBJ2-7	TRBV5-5	-	TGTGCCAGCACTTCGGTCACAGGGACCTACGAGCAGTACTTC	CASTSVTGTYEQYF
-	TRBJ1-4	TRBV5-6	-	TGTGCCAGCAGCGACGGGACTAATGAAAAACTGTTTTTT	CASSDGTNEKLFF
few	TRBJ1-6	TRBV19	TRBD1	TGTGCCAGTAGTATAGGAGGGGGCAGAGATAATTCACCCCTCCACTTT	CASSIGGGRDNSPLHF
-	TRBJ2-7	TRBV4-1	TRBD1	TGCGCCAGCAGCCAAAGTGCCGGACAGGGGGTTTACGAGCAGTACTTC	CASSQSAGQGVYEQYF